This T cell receptor (beta chain) was identified during a study of cytomegalovirus exposure and HLA in healthy donors. Study at large: Previous work identified roughly 120 million unique TCR beta sequences from about 179 million T cells.

Looked up from germline, CDR1 is SGHTA and CDR2 is FQGNSA. V was shortened by 4 bases and J by 7 bases, with 16 bases between the two germline ends. The CDR3 sequence is 15 residues long. The PCR had 60 Vbeta and 13 Jbeta primers. Authors' processing steps: An analysis performed later counted 75 million to 80 million unique TCR beta chains (approximately 10 million of them shared). Only in-frame clones appear in the TCRdb table, and some are missing; sequencing was by immunoSEQ multiplex PCR. V, J and clone size reflect that table, while D and trimming were determined from the DNA. This sample carries roughly 170,000 clones, 75% to 85% of them seen once, and the ten largest clones take around 7%.

The rearrangement links TRBV7-2 to TRBJ1-4, with TRBD1 as a possible D gene (6 bases). This TCR was recovered from a man between 25 and 39 years old in good health and CMV-seropositive. Sequencing input: PBMCs. CDR3 loop: CASSSLGGIAEKLFF. Written as DNA, the CDR3 is TGTGCCAGCAGCTCCCTAGGGGGTATCGCTGAAAAACTGTTTTTT.